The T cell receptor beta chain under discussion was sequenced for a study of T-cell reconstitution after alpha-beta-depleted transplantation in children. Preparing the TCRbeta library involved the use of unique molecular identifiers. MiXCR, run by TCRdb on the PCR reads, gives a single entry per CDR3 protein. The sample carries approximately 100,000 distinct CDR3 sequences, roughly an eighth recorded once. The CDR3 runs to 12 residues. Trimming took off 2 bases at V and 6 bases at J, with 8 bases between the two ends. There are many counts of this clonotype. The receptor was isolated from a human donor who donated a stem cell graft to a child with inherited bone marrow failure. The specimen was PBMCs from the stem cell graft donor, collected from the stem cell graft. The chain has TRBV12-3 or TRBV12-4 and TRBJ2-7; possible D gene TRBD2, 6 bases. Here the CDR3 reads CASSLTGGEQYF. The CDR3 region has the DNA TGTGCCAGCAGTTTAACCGGGGGCGAGCAGTACTTC.